The TCR beta chain under discussion was sequenced for a study of CD8 T cells in ankylosing spondylitis. The germline V gene has CDR1 MNHEY and CDR2 SMNVEV (reference sequence). CDR3 length equals 15 residues. V lost 4 bases and J lost 7, with 18 bases in between. Quantitative molecular-barcoded 5'-RACE generated the TCR beta libraries. TCRdb used MiXCR to reprocess the 5' RACE reads, holding one entry per CDR3 protein. The sample records around 340,000 distinct CDR3 sequences, more than 20% being singletons. The sequence came from a male donor with ankylosing spondylitis or in good health (not recorded which). The gene calls are TRBV27 and TRBJ2-3; possibly TRBD1 for D (5 bases). Sequenced input: blood, either unsorted or a sorted T cell fraction (not recorded which). The CDR3 region is CASSSTAYGANTQYF. The CDR3 nucleotides read TGTGCCAGCAGTTCCACAGCCTATGGGGCCAATACGCAGTATTTT.